These T cell receptor beta chains were read from a single sample in a study of CD8 T cells in Susac syndrome. TCRdb ran MiXCR on the immunoSEQ multiplex PCR reads and lists one entry per CDR3 protein. Of fewer than 150,000 distinct CDR3 sequences in the sample, roughly 89% are singletons; the top ten hold around 0.24%. The sample consisted of CD8+ T cells from PBMCs. The receptors derive from a human donor with multiple sclerosis. Each CDR3 is given with its conserved first and last residue. Each record gives: J gene, V gene, D gene, clone size, CDR3 DNA, CDR3 protein. D genes are given only for firm matches. Some rows mark clone size as missing; the rest say once, few, many or name a class of expanded clone.

TRBJ2-7 TRBV6-5 TRBD2 - TGTGCCAGCGGGCCTGTGGTAGCGGGATCCTACGAGCAGTACTTC CASGPVVAGSYEQYF
TRBJ1-1 TRBV29-1 - - TGCAGCGTGGACAGTATGAACACTGAAGCTTTCTTT CSVDSMNTEAFF
TRBJ1-1 TRBV3-1 - - TGTGCCACAGCGCCGATTTGGGGAAACACTGAAGCTTTCTTT CATAPIWGNTEAFF
TRBJ1-2 TRBV13 - - TGTGCCAGCGGCGAGAGCTATGGCTACACCTTC CASGESYGYTF
TRBJ2-3 TRBV9 - - TGTGCCAGCAGCGTAGAGGAGGGGACCCTTTTGGGGCAGTATTTT CASSVEEGTLLGQYF
TRBJ2-7 TRBV4-3 - - TGCGCCAGCAGCTCCACCTGGGGGATCCACGAGCAGTACTTC CASSSTWGIHEQYF
TRBJ1-2 TRBV20-1 - - TGCAGTGCTAGGTTACGGGGTCCGGGAGATGGCTACACCTTC CSARLRGPGDGYTF
TRBJ1-4 TRBV20-1 - once TGCAGTGCTCGGACAGTTCTTACTAATGAAAAACTGTTTTTT CSARTVLTNEKLFF
TRBJ2-7 TRBV4-1 TRBD2 once TGCGCCAGCAGCCAAGTAGCGGGAGCCCTCTACGAGCAGTACTTC CASSQVAGALYEQYF
TRBJ2-3 TRBV7-2 TRBD1 - TGTGCCAGCAGCCCATTGACAGGGGGCCCAGATACGCAGTATTTT CASSPLTGGPDTQYF
TRBJ2-7 TRBV19 - once TGTGCCAGCGCCTCGGGGAACGAGCAGTACTTC CASASGNEQYF
TRBJ2-7 TRBV5-1 TRBD2 - TGCGCCAGCAGACAATGGACTAGCGGGAGCTACGAGCAGTACTTC CASRQWTSGSYEQYF
TRBJ2-5 TRBV28 TRBD1 - TGTGCCAGCAGTTATAACACCCTGGACAGGGCTGAGACCCAGTACTTC CASSYNTLDRAETQYF
TRBJ2-7 TRBV20-1 - - TGCAGTGCTAGAGATCCTGGGACTTCCTACGAGCAGTACTTC CSARDPGTSYEQYF
TRBJ1-1 TRBV19 - - TGTGCCAGTATTGACAGGACCACCACTGAAGCTTTCTTT CASIDRTTTEAFF
TRBJ2-2 TRBV4-1 TRBD1 - TGCGCCAGCAGCCAAGGACAGGGGGCCACCGGGGAGCTGTTTTTT CASSQGQGATGELFF
TRBJ2-3 TRBV6-1 TRBD1 - TGTGCCAGCAGTGAAGGGACAGGCTCGCACACAGATACGCAGTATTTT CASSEGTGSHTDTQYF
TRBJ2-1 TRBV27 - - TGTGCCAGCAGTCCCAACGGTGGATACAATGAGCAGTTCTTC CASSPNGGYNEQFF
TRBJ1-1 TRBV5-4 - - TGTGCCAGCAGCTTGGGGGACGTGAACACTGAAGCTTTCTTT CASSLGDVNTEAFF
TRBJ1-1 TRBV7-9 - - TGTGCCAGCAGCCCACCTTTTTACGGTACGAACACTGAAGCTTTCTTT CASSPPFYGTNTEAFF
TRBJ1-1 TRBV15 - - TGTGCCACCAGCAGGGAATACTACGGGACAACGCGAACTGAAGCTTTCTTT CATSREYYGTTRTEAFF
TRBJ2-1 TRBV4-1 TRBD1 - TGCGCCAGCAGCCAAGGTGCGGGACAGGGGGACGATGAGCAGTTCTTC CASSQGAGQGDDEQFF
TRBJ2-7 TRBV28 TRBD2 - TGTGCCAGCAGTACTAGCGGGAGTGCCCACGAGCAGTACTTC CASSTSGSAHEQYF
TRBJ2-3 TRBV2 - - TGTGTCACACAGAAGGACAGCACAGATACGCAGTATTTT CVTQKDSTDTQYF
TRBJ1-1 TRBV6-5 - - TGTGCCAGCAGTTTGGAAATAAATGGAGCGATGAACACTGAAGCTTTCTTT CASSLEINGAMNTEAFF
TRBJ1-1 TRBV4-1 - - TGCGCCAGCAGCCCCAGGCCCCGACAGATGAACACTGAAGCTTTCTTT CASSPRPRQMNTEAFF
TRBJ2-2 TRBV14 - few TGTGCCAGCAGCCAAGTCCAGGTCACCGGGGAGCTGTTTTTT CASSQVQVTGELFF
TRBJ1-1 TRBV5-6 - - TGTGCCAGCAGCTCCGGGACACTCACTGAAGCTTTCTTT CASSSGTLTEAFF
TRBJ2-7 TRBV7-9 - - TGTGCCAGCAGCCTACCGGGGGACCCCTACGAGCAGTACTTC CASSLPGDPYEQYF
TRBJ1-5 TRBV12-3/TRBV12-4 - - TGTGCCAGCAGTGTAGAACCTCAGCCCCAGCATTTT CASSVEPQPQHF
TRBJ2-7 TRBV19 - - TGTGCCAGTAGTTTAGGGGGTCTACGCGAGCAGTACTTC CASSLGGLREQYF
TRBJ1-1 TRBV7-9 - once TGTGCCAGCAGCTTCGACACCGTTTTCCCTGAAGCTTTCTTT CASSFDTVFPEAFF
TRBJ1-4 TRBV27 TRBD1 - TGTGCCAGCAGTTCTACAGGGGGGGTGGAAAAACTGTTTTTT CASSSTGGVEKLFF
TRBJ2-5 TRBV29-1 - - TGCAGCGTTAATGTCAGACCCCAAGAGACCCAGTACTTC CSVNVRPQETQYF